These 16 T cell receptor beta chains originate from one sample sequenced in a study of control samples from healthy donors and cancer patients. The table came from immunoSEQ multiplex PCR; TCRdb's copy has only in-frame clones and leaves some out. Found here are 100,000 or so clones, approximately 90% of them singletons; the top ten hold around 1%. Sequencing was carried out using blood. These TCRs come from a woman in her 30s in good health.

This clone was picked up one time. The chain couples TRBV11-2 to TRBJ2-7; 10 bases agree with TRBD2. The CDR3 has 15 amino acids. Trimming cost V 4 bases and J 2 bases; bases outside gene matches: 5. The germline V gene has CDR1 SGHAT and CDR2 FQNNGV. CDR3: CASSSGLAETYEQYF. The DNA of the CDR3 is TGTGCCAGCAGCTCTGGACTAGCGGAAACCTACGAGCAGTACTTC.

The chain combines TRBV14 with TRBJ1-6; 8 bases match TRBD1. The CDR3 is 14 amino acids. The germline V gene encodes CDR1 SGHDN and CDR2 FVKESK. V was pared by 1 base and J by 7 bases, with 0 bases of the junction left unmatched. The CDR3 is CASSQGQGNSPLHF. The DNA of the CDR3 is TGTGCCAGCAGCCAAGGACAGGGGAATTCACCCCTCCACTTT.

The table lists this clone with a few counts. The sample carries other DNA sequences with the same CDR3. The gene calls are TRBV5-1 and TRBJ2-5, with D maybe TRBD2 (6 bases). From germline, CDR1 is SGHRS and CDR2 YFSETQ. Trimming shortened V by 5 bases and J by 5 bases, and 13 bases separated the two germline ends. This CDR3 is built from 13 residues. CDR3 in amino acids: CASRSTSLETQYF. The CDR3 nucleotides are TGCGCCAGCAGATCGACTAGTCTCGAGACCCAGTACTTC.

The chain couples TRBV4-1 to TRBJ1-2; D not resolved. The germline V and J ends were trimmed by 0 bases and 4 bases, with 18 bases remaining between them. Germline V gene sequence: CDR1 MGHRA, CDR2 YSYEKL. The CDR3 is 17 amino acids. CDR3 nucleotide sequence: TGCGCCAGCAGCCAAGATCAAAAGGGATCGACGGGCTATGGCTACACCTTC. Translated, it gives CASSQDQKGSTGYGYTF.

The genes are TRBV19 and TRBJ1-2; tentative D call: TRBD1 (5 bases). V lost 5 bases and J 1 base, leaving 11 bases between the germline ends. CDR3 length: 14 amino acids. Per germline, CDR1 LNHDA and CDR2 SQIVND (reference sequence). Here the CDR3 DNA reads TGTGCCAGTAGTTCTCGGGGGATTAACTATGGCTACACCTTC. Translation gives CASSSRGINYGYTF.

This clone was seen just once. The rearrangement uses TRBV18 and TRBJ2-1; weak D call: TRBD2 (6 bases). Trimming pared 5 bases from V and 4 bases from J, leaving 12 bases between. The CDR3 runs to 14 residues. Germline lookup yields CDR1 KGHSH and CDR2 LQKENI. The CDR3 coding sequence is TGTGCCAGCTCATCGGGGGACCGATACAATGAGCAGTTCTTC. Protein product: CASSSGDRYNEQFF.

CDR3 nucleotide sequence: TGTGCCAGCAGTTCTCCAAGTCCAGGGTCCTATGGCTACACCTTC. Translation: CASSSPSPGSYGYTF. The chain carries TRBV28 and TRBJ1-2, with a tentative D call TRBD1 (5 bases). This CDR3 region has 15 residues. Trimming took off 4 bases at V and 4 bases at J, with 16 bases between the two ends. Germline V gene data show CDR1 as MDHEN and CDR2 as SYDVKM.

V usage is TRBV9 and J usage is TRBJ2-7, with D perhaps matching TRBD1 or TRBD2 (5 bases each). The ends were cut back, 3 bases at V and 5 bases at J, with 15 bases in the middle. The CDR3 length is 14 residues. Germline V lookup: CDR1 SGDLS, CDR2 YYNGEE. CDR3 coding DNA: TGTGCCAGCAGCGGGGACCGAATCGGGGACGAGCAGTACTTC. Its protein product is CASSGDRIGDEQYF.

The V call is TRBV2, the J call TRBJ1-4; 7 positions match TRBD1. This CDR3 is built from 15 residues. The V and J ends lost 7 bases and 4 bases, in that order; junction bases with no gene match: 9. CDR1 SNHLY and CDR2 FYNNEI come from the germline V gene. CDR3 sequence (DNA): TGTGCCAGCAAGACACAGGGGATACTTAATGAAAAACTGTTTTTT. Protein: CASKTQGILNEKLFF. The variable domain in full, completed from reference TRBV2 and TRBJ1-4, reads EPEVTQTPSHQVTQMGQEVILRCVPISNHLYFYWYRQILGQKVEFLVSFYNNEISEKSEIFDDQFSVERPDGSNFTLKIRSTKLEDSAMYFCASKTQGILNEKLFFGSGTQLSVL.

This clone was counted once. The rearrangement uses TRBV12-5 and TRBJ2-1; D perhaps matches TRBD2 (7 bases). The V end lost 3 bases, the J end lost 0 bases, and 12 bases lay between the germline ends. CDR3 length: 16 amino acids. Germline values: CDR1 LGHNT, CDR2 FRNRAP. The CDR3 DNA reads TGTGCTAGTGGTTTCGAGCGGGACAACTCCTACAATGAGCAGTTCTTC. This sequence encodes CASGFERDNSYNEQFF.

The chain recombines TRBV28 with TRBJ1-2; D might be TRBD1 (5 bases). This CDR3 region has 14 residues. Trimming left V 1 base short and J 5 bases short, with 11 bases between. Germline V lookup: CDR1 MDHEN, CDR2 SYDVKM. The CDR3 spells CASSLFGGGYGYTF. CDR3 DNA: TGTGCCAGCAGTTTATTTGGGGGGGGTTATGGCTACACCTTC.

The chain employs TRBV28 and TRBJ1-1, with D maybe TRBD1 (5 bases). V lost 3 bases, J lost 10 bases, and 15 bases lay in between. CDR1 is MDHEN, CDR2 SYDVKM, per germline. The CDR3 sequence is 13 residues long. This CDR3 reads CASSFLAGLGAFF. In nucleotides, the CDR3 is TGTGCCAGCAGTTTCCTCGCGGGACTAGGAGCTTTCTTT.

The rearrangement joins TRBV28 to TRBJ1-5; weak D call: TRBD1 (5 bases). Germline CDR1 and CDR2: MDHEN and SYDVKM. This CDR3 has 15 amino acids. Trimming shortened V by 2 bases and J by 4 bases, and 12 bases separated the two germline ends. CDR3 sequence: CASSLSSGTNQPQHF. CDR3 in DNA: TGTGCCAGCAGTTTAAGCTCCGGGACGAATCAGCCCCAGCATTTT.

With regard to this clone: The same CDR3 is also encoded by other DNA sequences in this sample. This chain joins TRBV3-1 (or the pseudogene TRBV3-2) and TRBJ1-1; a weak D match, TRBD1 (5 bases). The CDR3 contains 14 residues. Per germline, CDR1 LGHDT and CDR2 YNNKEL (reference sequence). V lost 1 base and J 4 bases, leaving 10 bases between the germline ends. CDR3: CASSQGQGSTEAFF. Written as DNA, the CDR3 is TGTGCCAGCAGCCAAGGTCAGGGCAGCACTGAAGCTTTCTTT.

The chain combines TRBV2 with TRBJ1-2, with 7 bases that match TRBD1. The trim removed 7 bases at V and 8 bases at J, leaving 7 bases unmatched. The CDR3 is 12 amino acids. Germline CDR1 and CDR2: SNHLY and FYNNEI. The CDR3 here is CASKAGGDGYTF. CDR3 DNA sequence: TGTGCCAGCAAAGCAGGGGGAGACGGCTACACCTTC. Using reference TRBV2 and TRBJ1-2 for the parts outside the CDR3, the full variable domain is EPEVTQTPSHQVTQMGQEVILRCVPISNHLYFYWYRQILGQKVEFLVSFYNNEISEKSEIFDDQFSVERPDGSNFTLKIRSTKLEDSAMYFCASKAGGDGYTFGSGTRLTVV.

The genes are TRBV6-1 and TRBJ2-5; D uncertain. The germline V gene encodes CDR1 MNHNS and CDR2 SASEGT. V gave up 5 bases and J gave up 2 bases, with 6 bases separating them. The CDR3 length is 12 residues. The CDR3 protein is CASSWSQETQYF. CDR3 DNA sequence: TGTGCCAGCAGTTGGTCGCAAGAGACCCAGTACTTC.